This TCR beta chain was captured by sequencing in a study of blood T cell repertoires in COVID-19. Study as a whole: The origin of the acute and convalescent COVID-19 samples was the United States, Italy and Spain. The cDNA or gDNA used as material had been derived from T cells, B-cell-depleted T cells, or PBMCs.

This CDR3 comprises 16 residues. The germline V gene has CDR1 SGHAT and CDR2 FQNNGV. The ends lost 2 bases at V and 8 bases at J; junction bases unmatched: 9. As processed by the authors: The authors estimated nucleated cell counts from reference gene primer amplification. Repertoires were generated with immunoSEQ multiplex PCR, while TCRdb's copy carries only in-frame clones and drops some. The D gene and trimming were derived from the DNA, and the V and J assignments and clone size from that table. Found here are roughly 120,000 clones, around 89% of them singletons; the top ten hold around 3.2%. The gene calls are TRBV11-2 and TRBJ2-1; TRBD1 matches 10 bases. The sample taken for sequencing was peripheral blood. The sequence was obtained from a woman between 45 and 60 years old with acute or convalescent COVID-19. The DNA of the CDR3 is TGTGCCAGCAGCTTACACCGGGACAGGGGTTATGATGAGCAGTTCTTC. It specifies CASSLHRDRGYDEQFF.